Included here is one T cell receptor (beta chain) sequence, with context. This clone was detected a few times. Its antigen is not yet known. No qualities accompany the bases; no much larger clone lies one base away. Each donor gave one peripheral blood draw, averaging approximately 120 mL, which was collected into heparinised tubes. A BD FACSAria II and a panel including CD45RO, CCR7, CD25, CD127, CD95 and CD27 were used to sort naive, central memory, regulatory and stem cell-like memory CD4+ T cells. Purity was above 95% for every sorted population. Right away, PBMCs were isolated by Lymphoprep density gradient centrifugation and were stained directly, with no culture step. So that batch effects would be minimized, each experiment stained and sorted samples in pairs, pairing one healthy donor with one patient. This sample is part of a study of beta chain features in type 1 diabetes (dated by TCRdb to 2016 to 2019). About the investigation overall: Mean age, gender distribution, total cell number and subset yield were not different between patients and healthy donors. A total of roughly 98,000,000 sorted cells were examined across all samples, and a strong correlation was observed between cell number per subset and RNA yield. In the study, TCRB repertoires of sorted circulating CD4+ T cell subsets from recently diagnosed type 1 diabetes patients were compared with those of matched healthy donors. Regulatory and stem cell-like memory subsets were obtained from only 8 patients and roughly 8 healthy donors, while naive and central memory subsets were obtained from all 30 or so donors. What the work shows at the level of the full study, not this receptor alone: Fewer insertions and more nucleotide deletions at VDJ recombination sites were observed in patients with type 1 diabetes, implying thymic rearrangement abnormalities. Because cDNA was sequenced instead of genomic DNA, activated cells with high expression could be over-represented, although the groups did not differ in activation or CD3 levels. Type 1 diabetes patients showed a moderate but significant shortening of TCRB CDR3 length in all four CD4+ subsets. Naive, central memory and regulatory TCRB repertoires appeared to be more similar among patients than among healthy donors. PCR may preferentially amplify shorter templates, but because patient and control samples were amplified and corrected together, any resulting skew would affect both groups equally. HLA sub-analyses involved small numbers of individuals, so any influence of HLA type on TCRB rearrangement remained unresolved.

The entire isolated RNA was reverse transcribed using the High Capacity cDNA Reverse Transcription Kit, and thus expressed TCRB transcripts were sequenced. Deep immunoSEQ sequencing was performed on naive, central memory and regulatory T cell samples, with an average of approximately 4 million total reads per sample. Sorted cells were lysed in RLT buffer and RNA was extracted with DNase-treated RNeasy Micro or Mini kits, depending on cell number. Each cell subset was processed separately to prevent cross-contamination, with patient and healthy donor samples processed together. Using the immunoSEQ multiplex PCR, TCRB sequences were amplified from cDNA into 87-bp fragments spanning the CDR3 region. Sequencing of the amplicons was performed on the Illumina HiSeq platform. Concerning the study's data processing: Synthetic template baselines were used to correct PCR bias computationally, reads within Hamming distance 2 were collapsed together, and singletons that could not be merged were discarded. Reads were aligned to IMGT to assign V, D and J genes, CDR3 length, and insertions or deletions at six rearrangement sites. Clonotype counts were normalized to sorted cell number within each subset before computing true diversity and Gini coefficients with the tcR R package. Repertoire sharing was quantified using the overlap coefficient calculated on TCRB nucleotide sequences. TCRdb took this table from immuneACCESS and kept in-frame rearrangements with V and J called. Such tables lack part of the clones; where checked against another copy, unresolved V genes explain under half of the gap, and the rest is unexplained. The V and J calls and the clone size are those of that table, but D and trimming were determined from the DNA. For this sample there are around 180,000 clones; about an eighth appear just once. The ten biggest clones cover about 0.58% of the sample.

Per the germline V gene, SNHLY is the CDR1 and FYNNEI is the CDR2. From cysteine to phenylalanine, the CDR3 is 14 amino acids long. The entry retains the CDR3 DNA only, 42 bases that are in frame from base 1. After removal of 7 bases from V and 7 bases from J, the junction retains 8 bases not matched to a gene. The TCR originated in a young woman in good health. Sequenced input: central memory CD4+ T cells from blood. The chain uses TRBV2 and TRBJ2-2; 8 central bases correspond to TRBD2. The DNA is TGTGCCAGCACCCAGCAGCGGGAGATCGGGGAGCTGTTTTTT. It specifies CASTQQREIGELFF.